This TCR beta chain derives from a study of radiation and T cells in renal cell carcinoma. Study-wide background: Nephrectomy followed 15 Gy stereotactic body radiation by 4 weeks. The study's findings and limits: In blood, top tumor clones expanded by 2 weeks, shrinking by 4.

Time point described: blood 2 weeks post-SBRT. Treatment in this sample: 15 Gy SBRT to primary tumor, nephrectomy 4 weeks later. Assay used: immunoSEQ multiplex PCR; TCRdb lists only in-frame clones, some missing. The table shows around 80,000 clones, with roughly 82% occurring only once. For this clone: Its target is unknown.

The V gene's germline CDR1 is SGHRS and CDR2 YFSETQ. This CDR3 region has 16 residues. Germline trimming cut 4 bases from V and 5 bases from J; bases unmatched to any gene: 15. Material: blood, obtained from a patient whose treatment included radiotherapy and nephrectomy. The genes are TRBV5-1 and TRBJ2-7; the match to TRBD2 covers 7 bases. The source of this sequence is a man aged 55 to 69 with renal cell carcinoma. CDR3 DNA sequence: TGCGCCAGCAGCCCTCCCAGCGGGACCGGGCCGGACGAGCAGTACTTC. This codes for CASSPPSGTGPDEQYF.